This passage covers 20 T cell receptor beta chains from one sample sequenced in a study of T-cell reconstitution after alpha-beta-depleted transplantation in children. For TCRbeta, the library was prepared with unique molecular identifiers. TCRdb independently ran MiXCR on the PCR reads; one entry per CDR3 protein. The repertoire holds about 240,000 distinct CDR3 sequences, with approximately 12% as singletons. Sequenced material: PBMCs from the stem cell graft donor, taken from the stem cell graft. Receptors originate from a human donor who donated a stem cell graft to a child with acute lymphoblastic leukemia.

The sample holds a few counts of this clonotype. CDR3 DNA: TGCGCCAGCAGCCGAAAAAGAGGGGGAACTGAAGCTTTCTTT. This gives the protein CASSRKRGGTEAFF. This sequence joins TRBV4-3 and TRBJ1-1; TRBD1 might be the D (6 bases). The CDR3 consists of 14 residues. Germline assignment: CDR1 LGHNA and CDR2 YSLEER. Trimming took 4 bases from V and 5 from J, leaving 14 bases between them.

This clonotype was picked up many times. This CDR3 is CASRARVPDTEAFF. CDR3 coding DNA: TGTGCCAGCAGAGCCAGGGTTCCAGACACTGAAGCTTTCTTT. This rearrangement joins TRBV12-3 or TRBV12-4 to TRBJ1-1; D might be TRBD1 (5 bases). The CDR3 totals 14 residues. V lost 6 bases, J lost 3 bases, and 14 bases lay in between.

The chain couples TRBV3-1 to TRBJ1-4; TRBD1 matches 8 bases. The CDR3 has 16 amino acids. Germline-derived CDR1 and CDR2 are LGHDT and YNNKEL (reference sequence). V lost 4 bases and J lost 7; bases outside the gene matches: 11. The CDR3 sequence is CASSPGQGDWIEKLFF. The CDR3 DNA reads as TGTGCCAGCAGCCCCGGACAGGGAGATTGGATTGAAAAACTGTTTTTT.

This clonotype has a count of ten or more. This chain joins TRBV12-3 or TRBV12-4 and TRBJ2-1; D might be TRBD2 (6 bases). Trimming removed 5 bases at V and 4 bases at J, with 15 bases between. The CDR3 is 15 amino acids. DNA for the CDR3: TGTGCCAGCAGTGCGGGGCGGGAATCGTACAATGAGCAGTTCTTC. Translation gives CASSAGRESYNEQFF.

This clonotype has ten or more counts. The chain recombines TRBV6-2 or TRBV6-3 with TRBJ1-5; 7 positions agree with TRBD1. The CDR3 extends over 14 amino acids. V shed 7 bases, J shed 6 bases, and the junction held 9 bases outside the gene matches. Germline V CDR1 and CDR2: MNHEY, SVGEGT. The CDR3 DNA sequence: TGTGCCAGCATCGAAACAGGGGTGGGTCAGCCCCAGCATTTT. It codes for CASIETGVGQPQHF.

A few counts support this clonotype. The chain couples TRBV18 to TRBJ2-1; maybe TRBD2 (6 bases). V was shortened by 3 bases and J by 2 bases, with 11 bases between the two germline ends. CDR1 is KGHSH, CDR2 LQKENI, per germline. This CDR3 contains 15 residues. CDR3: CASSPGAGTYNEQFF. Here the CDR3 DNA reads TGTGCCAGCTCACCGGGAGCGGGTACCTACAATGAGCAGTTCTTC. Full variable domain (rest looked up from reference TRBV18 and TRBJ2-1): NAGVMQNPRHLVRRRGQEARLRCSPMKGHSHVYWYRQLPEEGLKFMVYLQKENIIDESGMPKERFSAEFPKEGPSILRIQQVVRGDSAAYFCASSPGAGTYNEQFFGPGTRLTVL.

The chain joins TRBV10-3 to TRBJ2-3; D is ambiguous. The V and J ends lost 5 bases and 2 bases respectively, with 2 bases between them. The CDR3 runs to 11 residues. Germline values: CDR1 ENHRY, CDR2 SYGVKD. As DNA, the CDR3 is TGTGCCATCAGTCTCACAGATACGCAGTATTTT. Translated, it gives CAISLTDTQYF.

This clonotype came up many times. The chain uses TRBV28 and TRBJ2-5; D is unclear. Germline CDR1 and CDR2: MDHEN and SYDVKM. The V gene lost 6 bases and the J gene lost 1 base, with 12 bases spanning the gap. The CDR3 is 14 residues long. This chain's CDR3 is CASSPANFQETQYF. Written as DNA, the CDR3 is TGTGCCAGCAGCCCGGCCAATTTCCAAGAGACCCAGTACTTC.

The table lists this clonotype with many counts. The V call is TRBV11-2, the J call TRBJ2-7, with D perhaps matching TRBD1 (5 bases). The germline V and J ends were trimmed by 5 bases and 2 bases, with 16 bases remaining between them. This CDR3 is 15 amino acids long. The germline V gene has CDR1 SGHAT and CDR2 FQNNGV. This CDR3 reads CASSITRVGTYEQYF. CDR3 DNA sequence: TGTGCCAGCAGCATTACCAGGGTGGGGACCTACGAGCAGTACTTC.

This clonotype has ten or more counts. The chain recombines TRBV6-4 with TRBJ1-1; D is uncertain. Between the trimmed V and J ends, which lost 4 bases and 1 base, there was a span of 7 bases. This CDR3 has 13 amino acids. The germline gives CDR1 MRHNA, CDR2 SNTAGT. CDR3 region: CASSVEENTEAFF. For the CDR3, the DNA is TGTGCCAGCAGTGTGGAGGAGAACACTGAAGCTTTCTTT.

Concerning this clonotype itself: Just one base apart from a much larger clone, this may be a read error. The CDR3 sequence: CASSTRGRDYSEQFF. CDR3 DNA: TGTGCCAGCAGTACCCGGGGGCGAGACTACAGTGAGCAGTTCTTC. The rearrangement joins TRBV27 to TRBJ2-1; D assignment may be TRBD1 or TRBD2 (6 bases each). Germline assignment: CDR1 MNHEY and CDR2 SMNVEV (reference sequence). The CDR3 sequence is 15 residues long.

This clonotype was seen only a few times. The rearrangement uses TRBV19 and TRBJ2-5; D may be TRBD2 (5 bases). CDR1 is LNHDA and CDR2 is SQIVND in the germline V gene (reference sequence). Trimming left V 4 bases short and J 7 bases short, with 13 bases between. The CDR3 has 13 amino acids. As DNA, the CDR3 is TGTGCCAGTAGTACTCGACCCCGGGGGACCCAGTACTTC. Translating it yields CASSTRPRGTQYF.

This clonotype was recorded at least ten times. The chain employs TRBV27 and TRBJ1-1; D unclear. Trimming pared 0 bases from V and 3 bases from J, leaving 11 bases between. The germline gives CDR1 MNHEY, CDR2 SMNVEV (reference sequence). This CDR3 is built from 15 residues. The CDR3 DNA reads TGTGCCAGCAGTTTATCAGCCATGCGGGACACTGAAGCTTTCTTT. Its protein is CASSLSAMRDTEAFF.

This clonotype was counted many times. The junction departs from the called germline gene at one end, perhaps through a read error. The CDR3 sequence is CASSPGQPRYGQYF. In DNA form, the CDR3 reads TGTGCCAGCAGTCCCGGACAACCACGCTACGGGCAGTACTTC. V usage is TRBV6-1 and J usage is TRBJ2-7; D is possibly TRBD1 (5 bases). The CDR3 extends over 14 amino acids. Germline CDR1 MNHNS, CDR2 SASEGT.

This clonotype was recorded a few times. This chain connects TRBV30 to TRBJ2-1, with D possibly TRBD2 on 7 matching bases. The CDR3 length is 12 residues. The V end was cut by 4 bases, the J end by 10 bases, with 14 bases between. CDR1 is GTSNPN and CDR2 is SVGIG in the germline V gene (reference sequence). CDR3 region: CAWTKGGREQFF. CDR3 nucleotide sequence: TGTGCCTGGACCAAGGGGGGGAGGGAGCAGTTCTTC.

The chain recombines TRBV27 with TRBJ1-5; maybe TRBD1 (5 bases). CDR1 and CDR2 from the germline V gene are MNHEY and SMNVEV (reference sequence). This CDR3 is built from 14 residues. V shed 6 bases and J shed 5 bases, with 14 bases lying between them. CDR3 DNA: TGTGCCAGCAGCCAGACAGTCTACGATCAGCCCCAGCATTTT. Translation gives CASSQTVYDQPQHF.

The J gene is TRBJ2-2, the V gene TRBV29-1; D tentatively fits TRBD1 or TRBD2 (5 bases each). This CDR3 spans 15 amino acids. Per germline, CDR1 SQVTM and CDR2 ANQGSEA. Trimming removed 3 bases from V and 5 bases from J, with 16 bases in between. The CDR3 DNA reads TGCAGCGTTGAGGGACCCACAATCAAAACCGGGGAGCTGTTTTTT. Translated, it gives CSVEGPTIKTGELFF.

The chain is built from TRBV5-6 and TRBJ2-7; 7 positions match TRBD2. The germline gives CDR1 SGHDT, CDR2 YYEEEE. This CDR3 is 16 amino acids long. V lost 6 bases to trimming and J lost 5 bases; unmatched junction nucleotides: 17. The CDR3 region has the DNA TGTGCCAGCACAATTCATAGGGAGGGCGGAATCCACGAGCAGTACTTC. This gives the protein CASTIHREGGIHEQYF.

This chain joins TRBV7-2 and TRBJ1-1; 7 bases map to TRBD1. The germline gives CDR1 SGHTA, CDR2 FQGNSA. J was trimmed by 0 bases and V by 5 bases; bases with no gene match: 9. This CDR3 has 16 amino acids. CDR3 sequence: CASSPTGQLVNTEAFF. The DNA of the CDR3 is TGTGCCAGCAGCCCGACGGGACAGCTAGTGAACACTGAAGCTTTCTTT.

The table lists this clonotype with many counts. The chain combines TRBV7-2 with TRBJ2-1; D might be TRBD2 (6 bases). Per germline, CDR1 SGHTA and CDR2 FQGNSA. Trimming pared 5 bases from V and 4 bases from J, leaving 21 bases between. This CDR3 is 17 amino acids long. CDR3 in amino acids: CASSHTLDSGEYNEQFF. In nucleotides, the CDR3 is TGTGCCAGCAGCCACACTCTGGATAGCGGAGAGTACAATGAGCAGTTCTTC.